This T cell receptor beta chain is drawn from a study of T cells after yellow fever vaccination. Study observations and caveats: Of the clonotypes, a small share occurred in both CD4 and CD8 compartments. The booster saw the reappearance of most primary-vaccination clones (about 95% CD4, less than 90% CD8).

The CDR3 extends over 15 amino acids. Trimming removed 1 base from V and 4 bases from J, with 13 bases in between. Looked up from germline, CDR1 is MGHRA and CDR2 is YSYEKL. This clonotype was counted at least ten times. Its antigen remains unidentified. The authors made TCR cDNA by 5'RACE template switching, adding a universal primer site and UMIs. Each CDR3 protein is one row after TCRdb ran MiXCR on the 5' RACE reads. The sample records 150,000 to 200,000 distinct CDR3 sequences, roughly 8.8% being singletons. The sequence was collected from a man in his late teens or twenties who received the YFV17D yellow fever vaccine. Sequencing was performed on CD8+ T cells sorted from PBMCs, taken 45 days after the yellow fever booster vaccination. V gene TRBV4-1 combines with J gene TRBJ1-2; possible D gene TRBD1, 5 bases. The CDR3 DNA sequence: TGCGCCAGCAGCCAAGTTCCGACAGAGGGCTATGGCTACACCTTC. This codes for CASSQVPTEGYGYTF.